The 32 T cell receptor beta chains below all came from one sample that was sequenced in a study of T-cell reconstitution after alpha-beta-depleted transplantation in children (TCRdb year 2016). The library relied on PCR. The run used an Illumina HiSeq 2500. TCR libraries were prepared with molecular barcoding, using unique molecular identifiers to normalize TCRbeta repertoire quantification. TCRdb reanalyzed the raw reads on its own, using fastp at Q25 for trimming and MiXCR for clone calling, and kept in-frame beta chains. For every CDR3 protein sequence, its rows merge into one entry that carries the most common genes and DNA. The table for this sample lists some 200,000 distinct CDR3 sequences; 6.3% of them were counted only once. The top ten clones comprise about 4.3% of the sample. This specimen's treatment or condition label, per the study, means: allogeneic hematopoietic cell transplantation with graft depleted of TCRalphabeta T cells and CD19 B cells.

The sequencing used PBMCs, collected before TCRalphabeta/CD19-depleted stem cell transplant. The receptors here all came from a girl under two years old with combined immunodeficiency, due to receive a stem cell transplant.

This clonotype was detected ten times or more. The chain is built from TRBV9 and TRBJ2-1; 7 bases fit TRBD1. With V trimmed by 3 bases and J by 2 bases, 8 bases remained unmatched. The CDR3 is 16 residues long. Germline V gene lookup returns CDR1 SGDLS and CDR2 YYNGEE. The CDR3 sequence: CASSAPTGTAYNEQFF. CDR3 DNA sequence: TGTGCCAGCAGCGCGCCTACCGGGACAGCCTACAATGAGCAGTTCTTC.

This clonotype was observed at least ten times. The genes are TRBV27 and TRBJ2-1; 7 bases are a match to TRBD1. V dropped 5 bases and J dropped 2; count of bases not matched to a gene: 9. The CDR3 extends over 16 amino acids. Germline CDR1 MNHEY, CDR2 SMNVEV (reference sequence). CDR3 sequence (DNA): TGTGCCAGCAGTCCTCTTTCGGGACAGCCCTACAATGAGCAGTTCTTC. Its translation is CASSPLSGQPYNEQFF.

About this clonotype itself: It may be a read error: a sequence one base away is much more abundant. J is TRBJ2-1 and V is TRBV20-1; TRBD2 matches at 14 bases. Germline V gene lookup returns CDR1 DFQATT and CDR2 SNEGSKA (reference sequence). CDR3 length: 17 amino acids. The CDR3 spells CCALPQTSGGAWNEQFF. The CDR3 coding sequence is TGCTGTGCCCTCCCCCAGACTAGCGGGGGGGCATGGAATGAGCAGTTCTTC.

This clonotype has a count of ten or more. The chain is built from TRBV20-1 and TRBJ2-1; 11 bases map to TRBD2. The germline gives CDR1 DFQATT, CDR2 SNEGSKA (reference sequence). V was pared by 0 bases and J by 5 bases, with 3 bases of the junction left unmatched. The CDR3 spans 15 residues. The CDR3 is CSARDGTSGNNEQFF. In nucleotides, the CDR3 is TGCAGTGCTAGAGACGGGACTAGCGGTAACAATGAGCAGTTCTTC.

This clonotype was observed many times. This sequence joins TRBV7-9 and TRBJ2-7; D is ambiguous. Trimming took 2 bases from V and 5 from J, leaving 4 bases between them. This CDR3 has 11 residues. From germline, CDR1 is SEHNR and CDR2 FQNEAQ (reference sequence). This CDR3 is CASSLLHEQYF. The CDR3 DNA sequence: TGTGCCAGCAGCTTACTCCACGAGCAGTACTTC.

This clonotype was recorded at least ten times. V is TRBV7-8 and J is TRBJ2-7; D call uncertain. Germline values: CDR1 SGHVS, CDR2 FQNEAQ. The ends were cut back, 0 bases at V and 3 bases at J, with 9 bases in the middle. The CDR3 covers 14 residues. This CDR3 reads CASSLAPSFYEQYF. CDR3 DNA sequence: TGTGCCAGCAGCTTAGCCCCCTCTTTCTACGAGCAGTACTTC.

This clonotype has ten or more counts. The V gene is TRBV7-9, the J gene TRBJ1-1; 10 nucleotides line up with TRBD1. Per the germline V gene, CDR1 is SEHNR and CDR2 is FQNEAQ (reference sequence). Trimming at V came to 5 bases and at J to 5 bases, leaving 8 bases not matched to a gene. The length of the CDR3 is 15 residues. In DNA, the CDR3 is TGTGCCAGCAGCCTAATGGACAGGGGGGATACTGAAGCTTTCTTT. Amino acid sequence: CASSLMDRGDTEAFF.

The chain has TRBV28 and TRBJ2-3; TRBD1 matches at 10 bases. V was pared by 2 bases and J by 4 bases, with 12 bases of the junction left unmatched. Germline V gene sequence: CDR1 MDHEN, CDR2 SYDVKM. The CDR3 consists of 18 residues. As DNA, the CDR3 is TGTGCCAGCAGTTTAGTCCTTCGGGACAGGGGACCCGCAGATACGCAGTATTTT. As protein: CASSLVLRDRGPADTQYF.

This clonotype was seen ten or more times. The J gene is TRBJ1-4, the V gene TRBV20-1; perhaps TRBD1 as D (5 bases). The CDR3 is 16 residues long. V lost 1 base and J lost 0, with 12 bases in between. The germline V gene has CDR1 DFQATT and CDR2 SNEGSKA (reference sequence). DNA for the CDR3: TGCAGTGCTAGAGTCATGGGGCTTGCAACTAATGAAAAACTGTTTTTT. Amino acids: CSARVMGLATNEKLFF.

This clonotype was observed at least ten times. The chain carries TRBV7-9 and TRBJ2-7; weak D call: TRBD2 (6 bases). CDR1 is SEHNR, CDR2 FQNEAQ, per germline (reference sequence). The CDR3 runs 15 residues. Trimming stripped 3 bases from V and 0 bases from J, with 12 bases between. The CDR3 here is CASSFKLAPSYEQYF. CDR3 in DNA: TGTGCCAGCAGCTTTAAACTAGCCCCCTCCTACGAGCAGTACTTC.

This clonotype was counted at least ten times. This chain links TRBV20-1 with TRBJ2-1; the D is unclear. V lost 5 bases and J lost 2, with 13 bases in between. The CDR3 has 14 residues. Germline CDR1 DFQATT, CDR2 SNEGSKA (reference sequence). Here the CDR3 reads CSASPGAPYNEQFF. The CDR3 DNA reads as TGCAGTGCTTCTCCGGGCGCCCCCTACAATGAGCAGTTCTTC.

Many counts were recorded for this clonotype. The chain employs TRBV4-3 and TRBJ2-5; possible D gene TRBD2, 5 bases. CDR3 length: 14 residues. V lost 2 bases and J lost 7, with 14 bases in between. The germline gives CDR1 LGHNA, CDR2 YSLEER. The CDR3 sequence is CASSQLGNRGTQYF. The CDR3 DNA follows: TGCGCCAGCAGCCAACTAGGAAATCGGGGGACCCAGTACTTC.

The table lists this clonotype with many counts. This chain connects TRBV12-3 or TRBV12-4 to TRBJ2-5; a possible D gene is TRBD1 (6 bases). The V end was cut by 8 bases, the J end by 5 bases, with 21 bases between. This CDR3 is 15 amino acids long. This CDR3 is CASGPLRWGRETQYF. The DNA for the CDR3 is TGTGCCAGCGGGCCTCTTCGTTGGGGGCGGGAGACCCAGTACTTC.

This clonotype was recorded many times. An end of the junction differs from the germline gene, which may be a read error. The chain joins TRBV7-7 to TRBJ2-5, with D tentatively TRBD2 (5 bases). Looked up from germline, CDR1 is SSHAT and CDR2 is FNYEAQ (reference sequence). The CDR3 has 15 residues. The CDR3: CASSLLPGTRETQYF. The CDR3, as DNA: TGTGCTAGCAGCTTACTCCCGGGAACCAGGGAGACCCAGTACTTC.

The chain links TRBV11-3 to TRBJ2-1; TRBD2 aligns across 7 bases. V shed 5 bases, J shed 7 bases, and the junction held 8 bases outside the gene matches. This CDR3 is built from 14 residues. Germline lookup yields CDR1 SGHNT and CDR2 YENEEA. The CDR3 spells CASSPAGARNEQFF. CDR3 coding DNA: TGTGCCAGCAGCCCGGCGGGAGCGCGGAATGAGCAGTTCTTC. Full variable domain (remainder filled in from reference TRBV11-3 and TRBJ2-1): EAGVVQSPRYKIIEKKQPVAFWCNPISGHNTLYWYLQNLGQGPELLIRYENEEAVDDSQLPKDRFSAERLKGVDSTLKIQPAELGDSAVYLCASSPAGARNEQFFGPGTRLTVL.

This clonotype was seen many times. The rearrangement links TRBV24-1 to TRBJ2-3; D perhaps matches TRBD2 (6 bases). The germline V gene encodes CDR1 KGHDR and CDR2 SFDVKD. V was pared by 1 base and J by 0 bases, with 22 bases between. The CDR3 is 20 amino acids. DNA for the CDR3: TGTGCCACCAGTGATTTTCGCCTAGAAAGGGCGGGACGGAGCACAGATACGCAGTATTTT. It encodes CATSDFRLERAGRSTDTQYF.

V usage is TRBV7-2 and J usage is TRBJ1-1; D not certain. The CDR3 is 14 residues long. Germline V CDR1 and CDR2: SGHTA, FQGNSA. V shed 2 bases and J shed 3 bases, with 10 bases lying between them. The CDR3 loop reads CASSLTAKDTEAFF. The CDR3 bases are TGTGCCAGCAGCTTAACGGCCAAGGACACTGAAGCTTTCTTT.

This clonotype was seen repeatedly, ten times or more. The chain combines TRBV2 with TRBJ2-2; TRBD2 matches 11 bases. The CDR3 consists of 16 residues. Trimming removed 3 bases from V and 4 bases from J; junction bases left unmatched: 4. Germline values: CDR1 SNHLY, CDR2 FYNNEI. CDR3 region: CASSDLAGGLTGELFF. The CDR3 nucleotides are TGTGCCAGCAGTGACCTAGCGGGGGGTCTCACCGGGGAGCTGTTTTTT.

Ten or more counts support this clonotype. The V call is TRBV20-1, the J call TRBJ2-2; D perhaps matches TRBD2 (5 bases). Germline lookup yields CDR1 DFQATT and CDR2 SNEGSKA (reference sequence). With 3 bases removed from V and 2 bases from J, the gap between germline ends came to 10 bases. CDR3 length equals 14 residues. The CDR3 nucleotides are TGCAGTGCTAGGGACTTGGGTAACACCGGGGAGCTGTTTTTT. Its translation: CSARDLGNTGELFF.

V and J are TRBV13 and TRBJ1-2, with 7 bases identical to TRBD1. CDR3 length equals 14 residues. The V segment lost 5 bases and the J segment 4 bases; nucleotides outside the gene matches: 7. Germline V gives CDR1 PRHDT, CDR2 FYEKMQ (reference sequence). The CDR3 region has the DNA TGTGCCAGCAGCGGCAGGGGGGGGGTCTATGGCTACACCTTC. As protein: CASSGRGGVYGYTF.

There are many counts of this clonotype. The chain carries TRBV7-9 and TRBJ1-2; D gene uncertain. The germline CDR1 and CDR2 sequences are SEHNR and FQNEAQ (reference sequence). This CDR3 region has 13 residues. V lost 3 bases and J 4 bases, leaving 9 bases between the germline ends. CDR3 DNA sequence: TGTGCCAGCAGCTTGGGCAGCGCCTATGGCTACACCTTC. It codes for CASSLGSAYGYTF. Using reference TRBV7-9 and TRBJ1-2 for the parts outside the CDR3, the full variable domain is DTGVSQNPRHKITKRGQNVTFRCDPISEHNRLYWYRQTLGQGPEFLTYFQNEAQLEKSRLLSDRFSAERPKGSFSTLEIQRTEQGDSAMYLCASSLGSAYGYTFGSGTRLTVV.

This clonotype was seen many times. This chain joins TRBV7-2 and TRBJ2-7, with 8 bases lining up with TRBD1. V gave up 3 bases and J gave up 3 bases; unmatched junction bases: 7. This CDR3 comprises 15 residues. Germline CDR1 SGHTA, CDR2 FQGNSA. Here the CDR3 DNA reads TGTGCCAGCAGCTTCCGTGACAGGGGAGGCTACGAGCAGTACTTC. It specifies CASSFRDRGGYEQYF.

Only a few counts were recorded for this clonotype. The gene calls are TRBV10-3 and TRBJ2-5; no clear D. The CDR3 covers 13 residues. From germline, CDR1 is ENHRY and CDR2 SYGVKD. Trimming shortened V by 2 bases and J by 2 bases, and 6 bases separated the two germline ends. This chain's CDR3 is CAISEVQQETQYF. The CDR3 bases are TGTGCCATCAGTGAGGTGCAACAAGAGACCCAGTACTTC.

The table lists this clonotype with many counts. The chain links TRBV2 to TRBJ1-4; 9 bases match TRBD1. Germline V lookup: CDR1 SNHLY, CDR2 FYNNEI. The CDR3 length is 13 residues. V gave up 11 bases and J gave up 2 bases; unmatched junction bases: 3. DNA for the CDR3: TGTGCCGGACAGGGGAGGACTAATGAAAAACTGTTTTTT. As protein: CAGQGRTNEKLFF. The complete variable domain, with remaining parts taken from reference TRBV2 and TRBJ1-4, reads EPEVTQTPSHQVTQMGQEVILRCVPISNHLYFYWYRQILGQKVEFLVSFYNNEISEKSEIFDDQFSVERPDGSNFTLKIRSTKLEDSAMYFCAGQGRTNEKLFFGSGTQLSVL.

The genes are TRBV5-1 and TRBJ2-1, with 7 positions matching TRBD2. The CDR3 covers 13 residues. After removal of 4 bases from V and 8 bases from J, the junction contained 6 bases not matched to a gene. Germline CDR1 and CDR2: SGHRS and YFSETQ. The CDR3 region is CASSGGGGDEQFF. In DNA form, the CDR3 reads TGCGCCAGCAGCGGGGGGGGAGGGGATGAGCAGTTCTTC.

This clonotype was seen ten or more times. The chain uses TRBV5-1 and TRBJ2-7, with 10 bases matching TRBD1. Unmatched junction bases numbered 14, after V lost 5 bases and J lost 3 bases. CDR1 and CDR2 (germline): SGHRS, YFSETQ. The CDR3 sequence is 17 residues long. DNA of the CDR3: TGCGCCAGCAGTCCCGGGACAGGGGCATATGGGGGCTACGAGCAGTACTTC. It is translated as CASSPGTGAYGGYEQYF.

This clonotype was seen repeatedly, ten times or more. This rearrangement joins TRBV13 to TRBJ2-7; 10 bases agree with TRBD1. The CDR3 covers 15 residues. The V and J ends lost 5 bases and 1 base, in that order; junction bases with no gene match: 5. Germline V gives CDR1 PRHDT, CDR2 FYEKMQ (reference sequence). CDR3 nucleotides: TGTGCCAGCAGCCCACGGGACAGGGGATCCTACGAGCAGTACTTC. It is translated as CASSPRDRGSYEQYF.

This clonotype was seen repeatedly, ten times or more. This chain joins TRBV2 and TRBJ2-1; no reliable D call. Trimming took off 6 bases at V and 9 bases at J, with 9 bases between the two ends. The germline CDR1 and CDR2 sequences are SNHLY and FYNNEI. This CDR3 spans 11 amino acids. The CDR3 protein is CASRSPTEQFF. The CDR3 bases are TGTGCCAGCAGGTCTCCCACTGAGCAGTTCTTC.

The chain links TRBV7-2 to TRBJ2-7, with D perhaps matching TRBD2 (6 bases). The V end lost 3 bases, the J end lost 2 bases, and 11 bases lay between the germline ends. The germline CDR1 and CDR2 sequences are SGHTA and FQGNSA. The CDR3 loop spans 14 amino acids. CDR3 DNA sequence: TGTGCCAGCAGCTTTGGAGGGGTGACCTACGAGCAGTACTTC. The encoded protein is CASSFGGVTYEQYF. Drawing the rest from reference TRBV7-2 and TRBJ2-7, the complete variable domain is GAGVSQSPSNKVTEKGKDVELRCDPISGHTALYWYRQSLGQGLEFLIYFQGNSAPDKSGLPSDRFSAERTGGSVSTLTIQRTQQEDSAVYLCASSFGGVTYEQYFGPGTRLTVT.

This clonotype was recorded many times. The chain links TRBV9 to TRBJ2-1; TRBD2 agrees at 7 bases. The CDR3 consists of 17 residues. Germline V gene sequence: CDR1 SGDLS, CDR2 YYNGEE. V trimming: 3 bases; J trimming: 4 bases; junction bases outside the gene matches: 13. The CDR3 sequence is CASSAPPGGDTYNEQFF. CDR3 sequence (DNA): TGTGCCAGCAGCGCACCCCCGGGAGGCGACACATACAATGAGCAGTTCTTC.

On this clonotype itself: Since a much larger clone is just one base distant, this may be a read error. V is TRBV20-1 and J is TRBJ2-5; TRBD2 matches 14 bases. The CDR3 runs 17 residues. Losses at the gene ends were 0 bases for V and 7 bases for J; bases not matched to a gene: 10. Germline lookup yields CDR1 DFQATT and CDR2 SNEGSKA (reference sequence). DNA of the CDR3: TGCAGTGCTAGAGATGCCCTGGGACTAGCGGGAGCTGTGACCCAGTACTTC. Translated, it gives CSARDALGLAGAVTQYF.

The table lists this clonotype with many counts. The CDR3 DNA reads TGTGCCAGCAGCTTGATCCAGAACACCGGGGAGCTGTTTTTT. Translated, it gives CASSLIQNTGELFF. The chain is built from TRBV5-6 and TRBJ2-2; D remains ambiguous. The CDR3 runs 14 residues. CDR1 and CDR2 (germline): SGHDT, YYEEEE. V was clipped by 1 base and J by 1 base, with 5 bases between them.